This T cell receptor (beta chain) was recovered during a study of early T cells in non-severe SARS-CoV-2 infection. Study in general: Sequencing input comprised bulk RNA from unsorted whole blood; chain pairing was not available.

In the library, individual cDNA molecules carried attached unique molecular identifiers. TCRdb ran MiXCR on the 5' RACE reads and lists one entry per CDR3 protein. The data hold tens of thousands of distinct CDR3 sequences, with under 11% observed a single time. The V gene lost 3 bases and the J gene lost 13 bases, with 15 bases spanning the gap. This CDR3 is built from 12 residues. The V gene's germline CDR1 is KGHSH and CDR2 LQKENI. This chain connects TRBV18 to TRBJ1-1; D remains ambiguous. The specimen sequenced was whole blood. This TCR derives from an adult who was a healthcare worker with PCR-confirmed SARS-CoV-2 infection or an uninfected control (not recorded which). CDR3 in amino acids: CASSPRAEMVFF. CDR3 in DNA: TGTGCCAGCTCACCCCGGGCGGAGATGGTTTTCTTT.